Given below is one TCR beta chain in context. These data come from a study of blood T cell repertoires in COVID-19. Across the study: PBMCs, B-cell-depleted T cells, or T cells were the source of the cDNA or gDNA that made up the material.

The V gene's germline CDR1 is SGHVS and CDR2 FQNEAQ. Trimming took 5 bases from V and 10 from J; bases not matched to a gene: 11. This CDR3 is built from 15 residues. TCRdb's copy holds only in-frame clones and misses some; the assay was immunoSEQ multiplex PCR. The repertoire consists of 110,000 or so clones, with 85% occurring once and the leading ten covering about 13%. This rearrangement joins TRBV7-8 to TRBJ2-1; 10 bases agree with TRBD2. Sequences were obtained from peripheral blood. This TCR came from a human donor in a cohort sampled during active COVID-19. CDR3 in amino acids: CASSQSLAGAREQFF. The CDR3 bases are TGTGCCAGCAGCCAGTCGCTAGCGGGGGCCAGGGAGCAGTTCTTC.